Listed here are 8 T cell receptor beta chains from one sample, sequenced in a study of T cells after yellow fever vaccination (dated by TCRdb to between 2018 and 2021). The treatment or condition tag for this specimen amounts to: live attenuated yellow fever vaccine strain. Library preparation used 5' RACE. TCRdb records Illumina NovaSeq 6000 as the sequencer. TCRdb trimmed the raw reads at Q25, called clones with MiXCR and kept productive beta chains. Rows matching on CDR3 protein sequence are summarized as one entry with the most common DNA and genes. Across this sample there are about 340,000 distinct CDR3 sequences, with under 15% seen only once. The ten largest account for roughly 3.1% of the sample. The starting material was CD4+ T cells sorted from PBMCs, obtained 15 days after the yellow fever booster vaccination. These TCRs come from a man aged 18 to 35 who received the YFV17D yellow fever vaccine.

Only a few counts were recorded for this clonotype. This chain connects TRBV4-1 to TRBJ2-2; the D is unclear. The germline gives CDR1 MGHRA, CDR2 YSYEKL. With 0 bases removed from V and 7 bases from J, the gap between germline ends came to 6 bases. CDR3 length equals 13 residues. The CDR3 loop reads CASSQEAVGELFF. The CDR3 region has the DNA TGCGCCAGCAGCCAAGAGGCGGTCGGGGAGCTGTTTTTT.

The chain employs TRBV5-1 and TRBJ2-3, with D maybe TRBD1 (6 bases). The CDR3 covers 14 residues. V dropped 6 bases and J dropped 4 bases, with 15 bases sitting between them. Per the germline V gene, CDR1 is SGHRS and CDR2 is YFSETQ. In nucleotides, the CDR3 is TGCGCCAGCAACAGGGTGTCCTCGGCAGATACGCAGTATTTT. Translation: CASNRVSSADTQYF.

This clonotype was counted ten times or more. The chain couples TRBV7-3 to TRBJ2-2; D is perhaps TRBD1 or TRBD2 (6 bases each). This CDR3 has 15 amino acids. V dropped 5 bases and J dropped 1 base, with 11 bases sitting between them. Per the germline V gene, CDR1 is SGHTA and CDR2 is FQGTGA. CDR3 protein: CASSQKGGNTGELFF. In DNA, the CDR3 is TGTGCCAGCAGCCAGAAGGGGGGGAACACCGGGGAGCTGTTTTTT.

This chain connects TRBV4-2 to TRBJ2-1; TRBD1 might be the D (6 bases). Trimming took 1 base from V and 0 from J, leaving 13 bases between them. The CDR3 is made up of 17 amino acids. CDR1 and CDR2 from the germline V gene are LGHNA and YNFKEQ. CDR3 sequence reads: CASSQGSGESSYNEQFF. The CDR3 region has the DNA TGTGCCAGCAGCCAAGGTTCAGGGGAAAGCTCCTACAATGAGCAGTTCTTC.

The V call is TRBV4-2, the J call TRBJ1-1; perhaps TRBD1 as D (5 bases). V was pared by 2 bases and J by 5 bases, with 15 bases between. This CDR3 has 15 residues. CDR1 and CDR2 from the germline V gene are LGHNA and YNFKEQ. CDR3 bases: TGTGCCAGCAGCCAACCCGGGACGGCGAGGACTGAAGCTTTCTTT. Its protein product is CASSQPGTARTEAFF.

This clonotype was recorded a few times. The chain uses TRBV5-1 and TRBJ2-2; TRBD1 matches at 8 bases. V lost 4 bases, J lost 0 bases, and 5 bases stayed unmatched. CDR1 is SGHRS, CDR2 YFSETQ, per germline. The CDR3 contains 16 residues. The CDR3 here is CASSTAQGANTGELFF. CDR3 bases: TGCGCCAGCAGCACGGCACAGGGGGCGAACACCGGGGAGCTGTTTTTT. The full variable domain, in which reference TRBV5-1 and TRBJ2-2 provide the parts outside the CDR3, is KAGVTQTPRYLIKTRGQQVTLSCSPISGHRSVSWYQQTPGQGLQFLFEYFSETQRNKGNFPGRFSGRQFSNSRSEMNVSTLELGDSALYLCASSTAQGANTGELFFGEGSRLTVL.

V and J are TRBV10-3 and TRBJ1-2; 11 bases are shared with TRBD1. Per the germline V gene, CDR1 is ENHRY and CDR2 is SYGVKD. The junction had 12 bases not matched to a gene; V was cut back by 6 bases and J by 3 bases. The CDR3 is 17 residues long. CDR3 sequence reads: CAISGGPGQGADYGYTF. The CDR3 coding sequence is TGTGCCATCAGCGGTGGACCCGGACAGGGGGCCGACTATGGCTACACCTTC.

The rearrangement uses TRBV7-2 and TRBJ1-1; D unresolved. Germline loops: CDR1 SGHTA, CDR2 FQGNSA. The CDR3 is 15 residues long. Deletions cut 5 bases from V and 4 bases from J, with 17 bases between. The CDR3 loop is CASSRALPGSTEAFF. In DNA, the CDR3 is TGTGCCAGCAGCCGCGCCCTCCCTGGATCCACTGAAGCTTTCTTT.